This T cell receptor (beta chain) was identified during a study of post-analysis software for immune sequencing data. With respect to this clonotype: The antigen remains undetermined.

The CDR3 sequence is 14 residues long. In germline, CDR1 is WNHNN, CDR2 SYGVQD (reference sequence). Deletions cut 0 bases from V and 8 bases from J, with 13 bases between. Findings of the study overall: About five TRBV segments were more frequent in patients than controls; TRBV5-6, TRBV5-1 and TRBV20-1 belonged to this group.

The TCR beta cDNA libraries carried unique molecular identifiers. MiXCR, run by TCRdb on the PCR reads, gives a single entry per CDR3 protein. This table holds about 540,000 distinct CDR3 sequences, about a third found once. This TCR was sampled from a girl between 2 and 17 years old with multiple sclerosis. The sample taken for sequencing was blood. V gene TRBV10-1 combines with J gene TRBJ1-2, with D uncertain. CDR3 sequence (DNA): TGCGCCAGCAGTGAGTCCTCGGAATTCGGCGGCTACACCTTC. This gives the protein CASSESSEFGGYTF.